This T cell receptor beta chain was sequenced during a study of cytomegalovirus exposure and HLA in healthy donors (dated by TCRdb to about 2017). For the wider study: An earlier analysis of approximately 640 of the donors reported more than 250 Gb of sequence data and roughly 110 million unique TCR beta sequences from roughly 180 million T cells. Because of strong linkage in the cohort, four to six DR-DQ haplotypes were treated as single units for association and clustering. Genome-wide SNP genotypes for about 55% of the roughly 670 donors were used in a later genetic analysis, which treated that subset as a discovery cohort. The later analysis used no new phenotypic data to find candidate immune exposures, relying instead on TCR beta sequences and their occurrence across donors. An early release covering 550 to 650 HLA-typed donors comprised approximately 300 gigabases of sequencing data and tens of millions of unique TCR sequences. Donor age, sex, ethnicity and CMV serostatus were collected together with the repertoire data. The number of typed donors differed by locus: about 620-640 for A, B, C, DRB1 and DQB1; 522 for DQA1; 606 for DPA1; and 450 to 480 for DPB1. The genetic ancestry cluster associated with self-reported Caucasian donors included 80% to 90% of the 300 to 400 genotyped donors. Along with the roughly 710-subject first cohort, a separate validation cohort of roughly 110 different subjects was used. HLA typing included class I and class II loci at four-digit resolution. The study used immunosequencing to profile the T cell repertoires of 670 or so subjects and linked those repertoires to cytomegalovirus serostatus. To decide whether each TCR beta V gene segment behaved as functional or pseudogenic, an earlier analysis of approximately 590 of the donors relied on high-throughput TCR beta sequencing. To predict cytomegalovirus infection status, the study brought together high-throughput TCR immunosequencing, statistical association of individual TCRs with disease status, and machine learning. To study patterns of TCR occurrence, a later analysis re-analyzed previously published TCR beta repertoires from several hundred donors and added high-resolution HLA genotyping. The aim of the study was to test whether cataloging public T cell receptors could identify signatures of past pathogen exposure. Among roughly 400 genotyped donors of the cohort, an average of around 240,000 unique TCR beta nucleotide sequences was sequenced per donor, of which 15% to 20% were non-productive. Every repertoire in the discovery cohort had been generated on one and the same sequencing platform. Findings and caveats that apply to the study as a whole: In both the original and validation cohorts, the classifier was reported to diagnose cytomegalovirus status with high specificity and sensitivity. In a later analysis, most CMV-associated TCR beta chains were found to appear HLA-restricted, with HLA associations seemingly driven largely by CMV exposure. Because some donors lacked HLA typing at each locus, the association tests relied only on the typed subset. Most TCR sequences were seen in very few donors, while some public TCRs were found in many individuals. Because counts were too low, seventeen rarely observed V segments, including chromosome 9 orphons, were excluded from the earlier analysis of 587 of the donors. Roughly uniform sequencing depth across donors was assumed in presence/absence analyses, although this assumption may not hold. This cohort had only TCR beta chains sequenced, and the lack of alpha or paired-chain data limited which features could be detected. The sequencing pipeline was judged likely to have produced a cluster of highly shared sequence variants as a technical artifact. A total of fewer than 200 TCR beta chains were listed by the study as associated with cytomegalovirus. In a later analysis, HLA-associated TCR beta chains showed more clonal expansion and lower generation probabilities than non-associated chains that were equally common. Compared with the approximately 720-donor mean, donors in an Asian-associated ancestry cluster had fewer N-insertions in productive TCRs, according to a later genetic analysis. A later genetic analysis associated a missense DCLRE1C variant with V-gene and J-gene trimming of TCR beta chains, and an independent cohort replicated the association. A later analysis associated 16,951 TCR beta sequences with specific HLA alleles at a false discovery rate of 0.05. An earlier analysis of approximately 570 of the donors showed that most TCR beta V segments appeared in productive rearrangements either about 87% or about 30% of the time, which broadly matched IMGT annotations. A further reported finding was that TCR beta sequences accurately predicted the HLA-A and HLA-B alleles for most subjects in the first cohort. Strong co-occurrence of HLA alleles, especially DR and DQ, made assigning TCR associations to individual alleles difficult. Correlated functional status among segregating V segments might reflect linkage disequilibrium, but an unknown experimental factor could not be ruled out. According to the authors, the approach could potentially be generalized to other disease states and immunological phenotypes. A later analysis reported that several top co-occurrence clusters appeared linked to parvovirus B19, influenza, CMV and Epstein-Barr virus. Some IMGT-functional V segments, including TRBV6-2 and TRBV6-3, could not be told apart with the 87-base-pair reads, so those segments were excluded. For the cohort, immune exposure information was limited to CMV serostatus. A later analysis found that TCR association rates varied across HLA loci, with DRB1 alleles showing the most associated TCRs and HLA-C alleles the fewest. Three of the identified cytomegalovirus-associated TCR beta chains were confirmed in vitro to be specific for cytomegalovirus antigens.

As for this clone: Its antigen remains undetermined. Base quality data are lacking; no much larger clone is found one base away.

In total, fewer than 750 healthy bone marrow donors made up the cohort. Cohort members were all nominally healthy when sampled, although unrecorded immune exposures were likely present. The donor tested CMV seronegative and was one of the 352 seronegative cohort members. Every donor gave a peripheral blood sample, and the peripheral blood mononuclear cells from that sample were used for TCR beta sequencing. Genomic DNA extraction from the blood cell samples was performed with the Qiagen DNeasy Blood Extraction Kit. V and J are truncated by 8 bases and 4 bases respectively, leaving an intervening sequence of 17 bases. Per the germline V gene, SNHLY is the CDR1 and FYNNEI is the CDR2. The CDR3, from cysteine to phenylalanine, totals 14 residues. Only the CDR3 DNA is retained, 42 bases long and in frame from the first base. Library preparation used the immunoSEQ multiplex PCR assay. For the multiplex PCR, a mixture combining 60 forward primers for TCR Vbeta segments and 13 reverse primers for TCR Jbeta segments was used. A multiplex PCR assay on genomic DNA amplified the CDR3 region of rearranged TCR beta genes. The amplified TCR beta libraries were sequenced on the Illumina HiSeq System as 87-base-pair reads. In the authors' own workflow: Across the 640 or so repertoires, a later analysis counted roughly 84 million unique TCR beta chains, approximately 12 million of which were shared by at least two donors. A nearest-neighbor algorithm error-corrected the raw reads and collapsed the reads into unique sequences, merging closely related sequences to remove PCR and sequencing errors. Alignment of CDR3 sequences to IMGT reference sequences was used to assign V, D and J gene segments. Each retained sequence needed at least a six-nucleotide match to both a V gene segment and a J gene segment. A rearrangement was called productive if the CDR3 had no stop codons and remained in frame with V and J, and every other rearrangement was called non-productive. Following IMGT convention, CDR3 was defined as the stretch from the second conserved V-encoded cysteine to the conserved J-encoded phenylalanine. The earlier analysis of 500 to 600 of the donors excluded sequences that lacked an unambiguous match to a single V gene segment. In an earlier analysis of approximately 590 of the donors, V segments were called functional above 56.7% productive rearrangements and were called segregating when the between-donor standard deviation exceeded 5%. A statistical classification framework was built to diagnose cytomegalovirus status from the catalog of TCR beta chain sequences. V and J gene assignment, in a later analysis, came from comparing TCR nucleotide sequences with IMGT/GENE-DB human TR gene sequences. The TCRdist pipeline was used in a later analysis to assign CDR3 sequences and most-parsimonious VDJ recombination scenarios. A later analysis defined each TCR beta chain by its CDR3 amino acid sequence plus V-gene family, and excluded reads lacking a unique V-gene family. As a way to deal with suspected cross-contamination and a sequencing artifact, a later analysis dropped hundreds of nucleotide sequences that were highly shared and had low generation probability. A later analysis calculated a clonal expansion index for each public chain from normalized within-repertoire ranks of inferred template counts. In a later analysis, generation probabilities were computed with a VDJ recombination model fitted to out-of-frame rearrangements, and the resulting probabilities were checked against IGoR. Hypergeometric tests were used in a later analysis to score TCR-TCR, TCR-HLA and TCR-CMV co-occurrence, with a repertoire-size bias correction applied to the TCR pairs. A later analysis estimated false discovery rates by permuting HLA or CMV assignments 20 times. A later analysis grouped co-occurring TCRs with DBSCAN, adding TCRdist sequence similarity when clustering within HLA-allele-positive subsets. Repertoires with fewer than 30,000 or more than 120,000 public chains were left out of co-occurrence clustering, as were about 5 repertoires with anomalous nucleotide sharing. TCRdb carries this immuneACCESS record with in-frame sequences only. Its versions omit some clonotypes, under half of them owing to an unresolved V gene in the studies checked, with the rest unexplained. V, J and clone size are those of that table, while D and trimming were read from the DNA. In this sample the table shows more than 140,000 clones, roughly 85% of which occur a single time. The ten top clones hold about 0.64% of the sample.

The sequenced sample consisted of PBMCs. Rearrangement joined TRBV2 to TRBJ1-1; the D segment cannot be called with confidence. This TCR was recovered from a male donor in good health and CMV-seronegative. The nucleotide sequence is given as TGTGCCAGCTTCGGCCCGCGGGCCGGCACTGAAGCTTTCTTT. Its protein is CASFGPRAGTEAFF.